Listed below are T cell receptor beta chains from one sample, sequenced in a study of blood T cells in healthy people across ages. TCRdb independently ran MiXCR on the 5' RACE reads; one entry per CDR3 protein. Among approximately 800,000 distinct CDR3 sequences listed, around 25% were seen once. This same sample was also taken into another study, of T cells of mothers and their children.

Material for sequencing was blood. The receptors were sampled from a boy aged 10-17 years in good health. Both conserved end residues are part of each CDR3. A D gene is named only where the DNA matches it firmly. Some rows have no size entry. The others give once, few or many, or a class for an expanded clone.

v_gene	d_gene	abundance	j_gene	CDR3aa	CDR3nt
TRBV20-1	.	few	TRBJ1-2	CSAIRAEAANYGYTF	TGCAGTGCTATCAGGGCCGAAGCAGCTAACTATGGCTACACCTTC
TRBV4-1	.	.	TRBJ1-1	CASSQRPLNTEAFF	TGCGCCAGCAGCCAACGACCCCTAAACACTGAAGCTTTCTTT
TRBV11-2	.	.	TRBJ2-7	CASSSRQLSYEQYF	TGTGCCAGCAGCTCTCGACAGCTCTCCTACGAGCAGTACTTC
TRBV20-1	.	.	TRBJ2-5	CSASQAAETQYF	TGCAGTGCTAGTCAAGCGGCGGAGACCCAGTACTTC
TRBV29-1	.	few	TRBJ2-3	CSVGPRRSTDTQYF	TGCAGCGTTGGCCCGCGGAGGAGCACAGATACGCAGTATTTT
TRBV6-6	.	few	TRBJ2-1	CASSYGRTYNEQFF	TGTGCCAGCAGTTACGGGCGTACATACAATGAGCAGTTCTTC
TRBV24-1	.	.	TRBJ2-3	CATSDQSTDTQYF	TGTGCCACCAGTGACCAGAGCACAGATACGCAGTATTTT
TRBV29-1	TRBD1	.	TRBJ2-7	CSVARGNEQYF	TGCAGCGTTGCCAGGGGGAACGAGCAGTACTTC
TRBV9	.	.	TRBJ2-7	CASSVEGSGATYEQYF	TGTGCCAGCAGCGTAGAAGGATCAGGGGCGACCTACGAGCAGTACTTC
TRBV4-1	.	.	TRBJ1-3	CASSPYSDQSGNTIYF	TGCGCCAGCAGCCCCTATAGTGACCAGAGTGGAAACACCATATATTTT
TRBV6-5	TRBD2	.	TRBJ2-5	CASSFRTGGKETQYF	TGTGCCAGCAGTTTCAGGACGGGGGGGAAAGAGACCCAGTACTTC
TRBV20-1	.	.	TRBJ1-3	CSARGTGTSGNTIYF	TGCAGTGCTAGAGGAACAGGGACCTCTGGAAACACCATATATTTT
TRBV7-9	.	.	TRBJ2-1	CASSSDLSNYNEQFF	TGTGCCAGCAGCTCCGACCTCTCAAACTACAATGAGCAGTTCTTC
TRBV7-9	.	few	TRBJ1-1	CASSLGVLHEAFF	TGTGCCAGCAGCTTAGGGGTGTTGCATGAAGCTTTCTTT
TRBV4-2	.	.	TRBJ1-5	CASSPGRKDQPQHF	TGTGCCAGCAGCCCAGGGCGAAAAGATCAGCCCCAGCATTTT
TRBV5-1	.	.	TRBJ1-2	CAGSEVVGASGGYTF	TGCGCCGGCAGCGAGGTTGTGGGGGCGTCGGGAGGCTACACCTTC
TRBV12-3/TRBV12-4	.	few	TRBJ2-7	CASSSTLYEQYF	TGTGCCAGCAGTTCCACTCTATACGAGCAGTACTTC
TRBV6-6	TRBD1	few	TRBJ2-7	CASSGGQGNEQYF	TGTGCCAGCAGTGGAGGACAGGGGAACGAGCAGTATTTC
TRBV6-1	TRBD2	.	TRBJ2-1	CASSDLAGGHNEQFF	TGTGCCAGCAGTGATCTAGCGGGGGGTCACAATGAGCAGTTCTTC
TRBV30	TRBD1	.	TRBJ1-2	CAWKMTGFGGYTF	TGTGCCTGGAAGATGACAGGGTTTGGTGGCTACACCTTC
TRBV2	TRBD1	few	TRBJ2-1	CASSPWDRFYNEQFF	TGTGCCAGCAGTCCATGGGACAGATTCTACAATGAGCAGTTCTTC
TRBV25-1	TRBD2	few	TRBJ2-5	CASSAAQTSGQETQYF	TGTGCCAGCAGTGCCGCTCAGACTAGCGGACAAGAGACCCAGTACTTC
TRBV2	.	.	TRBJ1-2	CASSEERAGGYTF	TGTGCCAGCAGTGAGGAGAGGGCAGGGGGCTACACCTTC
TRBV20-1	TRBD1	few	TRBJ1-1	CSAQSRDRKNTEAFF	TGCAGTGCTCAATCCCGGGACAGAAAGAACACTGAAGCTTTCTTT
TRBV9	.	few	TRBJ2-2	CASSPKHMNTGELFF	TGTGCCAGCAGCCCGAAACACATGAACACCGGGGAGCTGTTTTTT
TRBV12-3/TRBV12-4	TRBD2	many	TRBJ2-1	CASRPGTSSYNEQFF	TGTGCCAGCAGGCCAGGGACTAGCTCGTACAATGAGCAGTTCTTC
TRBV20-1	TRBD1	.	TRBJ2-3	CSARVSAGGDDTQYF	TGCAGTGCTAGAGTTTCGGCAGGGGGTGACGATACGCAGTATTTT